This TCR beta chain was recorded in a study of T-cell reconstitution after alpha-beta-depleted transplantation in children. Notes on the study in general: Reportedly, alpha-beta T cells present about two months post-transplant originated from several hundred expanded clones of graft origin. Some patients owed their high day-60 TCRbeta diversity to surviving recipient T cells and thymic progenitors.

V was cut by 4 bases and J by 4 bases, with 14 bases left in between. The CDR3 length is 15 residues. Germline V lookup: CDR1 KGHDR, CDR2 SFDVKD. This clonotype has a count of ten or more. Its antigen is not known. The library targeted TCRbeta and was prepared with unique molecular identifiers. A single record per CDR3 protein comes from TCRdb applying MiXCR to the PCR reads. The profile shows approximately 70,000 distinct CDR3 sequences, roughly 4.4% of them singletons. The material sequenced was PBMCs, mostly from graft donor cells, taken 180 days after TCRalphabeta/CD19-depleted stem cell transplant. This rearrangement joins TRBV24-1 to TRBJ2-3, with D possibly TRBD2 on 7 matching bases. The TCR was taken from a boy under three years old who had a stem cell transplant for acute myeloid leukemia, so the T cells may come from the graft donor. The CDR3 reads CATSELGGGSDTQYF. As DNA, the CDR3 is TGTGCCACCAGTGAACTAGGGGGGGGCTCAGATACGCAGTATTTT.